Detailed here is one T cell receptor (beta chain). Its antigen is not known. The second PCR ran about 6 to 12 cycles with a sample-barcoded 5' primer and J-beta primers. A template-switch adaptor with 12 random nucleotides tagged each cDNA molecule. TCRdb called the 5' RACE reads again in MiXCR, with one record for every CDR3 protein. The table has 700,000 to 950,000 distinct CDR3 sequences, about 62% seen once; the top ten hold around 22%. The data were obtained in a study of blood T cells in healthy people across ages. General study results and limits: There was a strong correlation between TCR beta diversity and naive T cell percentage. No conclusive comparison of naive versus antigen-experienced cells was possible with unsorted PBMCs.

The donors, aged about 6 to 90, were healthy Caucasians from Russia. The source is a man aged 30 to 39 in good health. Material: blood.

CDR3 DNA: TGTGCCAGCAGACCCCTCCTCGGGGTGGGCTATGGCTACACCTTC. This translates into CASRPLLGVGYGYTF. This chain joins TRBV28 and TRBJ1-2; D is undetermined. The germline V and J ends were trimmed by 6 bases and 4 bases, with 18 bases remaining between them. The V gene's germline CDR1 is MDHEN and CDR2 SYDVKM. This CDR3 contains 15 residues.